What follows is one T cell receptor beta chain and its context. Through a sample-barcoded 5' primer and a J-beta primer mix, a second PCR was run for roughly 6 to 11 cycles. TCRdb re-called the 5' RACE reads through MiXCR, storing one row per CDR3 protein. In the table there are 600,000 to 900,000 distinct CDR3 sequences, under 30% of which are singletons. The sample comes from a study of blood T cells in healthy people across ages. Deletions cut 6 bases from V and 4 bases from J, with 12 bases between. The V gene's germline CDR1 is DFQATT and CDR2 SNEGSKA (reference sequence). CDR3 length: 12 residues. This sample also appeared in a second study, on T cells of mothers and their children.

The chain carries TRBV20-1 and TRBJ2-5, with D unclear. This clonotype was obtained from a boy aged 5 to 17 in good health. Sequenced: blood. CDR3 DNA sequence: TGCAGTGCCAACAGCTTAGGAGAGACCCAGTACTTC. It specifies CSANSLGETQYF.